What follows describes a single T cell receptor (beta chain). Its antigen is as yet unknown. The entry originates in a study of shared clonotypes between healthy human individuals. Overall study results and limits: The diversity represented, both genetic and in exposure history, was limited by few donors.

Every subset's genomic DNA went evenly onto several immunoSEQ plates. The assay was immunoSEQ multiplex PCR, and TCRdb's table has in-frame clones only and misses some. This table holds 950,000 to 1,300,000 clones, about 74% found once. Trimming cost V 3 bases and J 6 bases, with 10 bases left between them. The CDR3 has 13 amino acids. Germline V gene data show CDR1 as MNHEY and CDR2 as SMNVEV (reference sequence). The V call is TRBV27, the J call TRBJ2-3; maybe TRBD2 (5 bases). The TCR comes from a man between 18 and 35 years old in good health. Material: memory CD4+ T cells sorted from blood. The sample's subset: CD45RA-negative fraction. Here the CDR3 reads CASSFQTGDTQYF. DNA of the CDR3: TGTGCCAGCAGTTTCCAGACGGGGGATACGCAGTATTTT.